The next 30 T cell receptor beta chains were all read from a single sample in a study of T cells in Graves' hyperthyroidism and ophthalmopathy (dated by TCRdb to about 2019). The library came from multiplex PCR. Sequencing relied on an Illumina HiSeq 2000. The TCR beta CDR3 regions were amplified from RNA transcripts. A first-round RT-PCR of the TCR CDR3 used the HTBI primer set with the Qiagen OneStep RT-PCR kit. TCRdb trimmed public reads at Q25 via fastp, called clones via MiXCR and kept in-frame beta chains. All rows with the same CDR3 protein become a single entry with the most common DNA and genes. Recorded for this sample are 550,000 to 600,000 distinct CDR3 sequences; 14% of them occurred a single time. In total, the top ten clones hold over 6% of the sample. The sequencing input was blood. The source is a woman younger than 30 with Graves' ophthalmopathy.

This clonotype was recorded a few times. The chain uses TRBV25-1 and TRBJ2-1; maybe TRBD2 (6 bases). Between the trimmed V and J ends, which lost 7 bases and 5 bases, there was a span of 18 bases. This CDR3 has 15 residues. In germline, CDR1 is MGHDK, CDR2 SYGVNS. The CDR3 bases are TGTGCCAGCATGGGGTCGGGGGTGGTGGACAATGAGCAGTTCTTC. Encoded protein: CASMGSGVVDNEQFF.

This clonotype has ten or more counts. The chain employs TRBV7-2 and TRBJ1-1; D call uncertain. Trimming removed 3 bases at V and 4 bases at J, with 6 bases between. The germline V gene has CDR1 SGHTA and CDR2 FQGNSA. This CDR3 spans 12 amino acids. The CDR3 bases are TGTGCCAGCAGCTTTTCGAGCACTGAAGCTTTCTTT. It yields the protein CASSFSSTEAFF.

As for this clonotype: An end of the junction does not agree with germline; a read error may underlie this. V and J are TRBV10-3 and TRBJ2-7; 7 nucleotides match TRBD1. There are 13 residues in the CDR3. From germline, CDR1 is ENHRY and CDR2 SYGVKD. CDR3 in amino acids: CAISGDSTYGQYF. In nucleotides, the CDR3 is TGTGCCATCAGTGGGGACAGCACCTACGGGCAGTACTTC.

In its sample, this clonotype was seen many times. The V call is TRBV27, the J call TRBJ2-1; 13 nucleotides align to TRBD2. J lost 9 bases, V lost 7 bases, and 12 bases had no gene match. Germline assignment: CDR1 MNHEY and CDR2 SMNVEV (reference sequence). CDR3 length: 16 residues. This chain's CDR3 is CASNHLLAGGPGEQFF. The CDR3 DNA is TGTGCCAGCAACCACTTACTAGCGGGAGGGCCCGGTGAGCAGTTCTTC.

The chain couples TRBV28 to TRBJ2-5; D is possibly TRBD2 (7 bases). The CDR3 runs to 13 residues. CDR1 is MDHEN, CDR2 SYDVKM, per germline. The V end was cut by 6 bases, the J end by 5 bases, with 13 bases between. As DNA, the CDR3 is TGTGCCAGCAGGTCGGGGGGCCGGGAGACCCAGTACTTC. Translating gives CASRSGGRETQYF.

This clonotype was seen repeatedly, ten times or more. The genes are TRBV6-2 or TRBV6-3 and TRBJ2-2; 9 nucleotides line up with TRBD1. Trimming cost V 5 bases and J 5 bases; bases outside gene matches: 6. This CDR3 is 15 amino acids long. Germline loops: CDR1 MNHEY, CDR2 SVGEGT. The CDR3 is CASSIRTGATGELFF. The DNA for the CDR3 is TGTGCCAGCAGTATCCGGACAGGGGCTACCGGGGAGCTGTTTTTT.

This clonotype was observed at least ten times. The chain combines TRBV5-1 with TRBJ2-7; D is ambiguous. The CDR3 sequence is 14 residues long. Germline-derived CDR1 and CDR2 are SGHRS and YFSETQ. V was pared by 0 bases and J by 2 bases, with 9 bases between. CDR3 coding DNA: TGCGCCAGCAGCTTGGGAGGCGAACCCTACGAGCAGTACTTC. Its protein is CASSLGGEPYEQYF. The whole variable domain, remainder taken from reference TRBV5-1 and TRBJ2-7, is KAGVTQTPRYLIKTRGQQVTLSCSPISGHRSVSWYQQTPGQGLQFLFEYFSETQRNKGNFPGRFSGRQFSNSRSEMNVSTLELGDSALYLCASSLGGEPYEQYFGPGTRLTVT.

This chain joins TRBV28 and TRBJ2-5; 9 bases fit TRBD1. In germline, CDR1 is MDHEN, CDR2 SYDVKM. The V gene end was trimmed by 6 bases and the J gene end by 1 base; junction bases not matched to a gene: 9. The CDR3 loop spans 16 amino acids. Here the CDR3 reads CASSWGTGSVQETQYF. The CDR3 nucleotides are TGTGCCAGCAGCTGGGGGACAGGGTCCGTCCAAGAGACCCAGTACTTC.

J is TRBJ2-7 and V is TRBV29-1; TRBD2 might be the D (5 bases). Between the trimmed V and J ends, which lost 4 bases and 5 bases, there was a span of 9 bases. Germline V gives CDR1 SQVTM, CDR2 ANQGSEA. The CDR3 sequence is 11 residues long. The CDR3 region has the DNA TGCAGCGTTGGTTGGGAGAACGAGCAGTACTTC. Translation gives CSVGWENEQYF.

V and J are TRBV28 and TRBJ1-2; a weak D match, TRBD1 (5 bases). Per germline, CDR1 MDHEN and CDR2 SYDVKM. CDR3 length equals 14 residues. Trimming left V 4 bases short and J 4 bases short, with 13 bases between. CDR3 sequence reads: CASSSRDGLYGYTF. CDR3 nucleotides: TGTGCCAGCAGTTCAAGGGACGGACTCTATGGCTACACCTTC.

In its sample, this clonotype was seen a few times. J is TRBJ2-7 and V is TRBV28; the D call may be TRBD1 or TRBD2 (5 bases each). Germline CDR1 is MDHEN and CDR2 is SYDVKM. The CDR3 totals 13 residues. Trimming stripped 5 bases from V and 4 bases from J, with 12 bases between. This CDR3 reads CASSEGQKYEQYF. The CDR3 nucleotides are TGTGCCAGCAGTGAGGGGCAGAAATACGAGCAGTACTTC.

There are many counts of this clonotype. The V gene is TRBV6-6, the J gene TRBJ1-1; 9 bases fit TRBD1. Germline loops: CDR1 MNHNY, CDR2 SVGAGI (reference sequence). CDR3 length: 15 amino acids. J gave up 7 bases and V 2 bases, and 8 bases lay outside the gene matches. The CDR3 sequence: CASSYGGQGGIEAFF. The CDR3 bases are TGTGCCAGCAGTTACGGGGGACAGGGAGGGATTGAAGCTTTCTTT.

In its sample, this clonotype was seen many times. The chain uses TRBV18 and TRBJ1-1; 11 bases are shared with TRBD1. The junction had 8 bases not matched to a gene; V was cut back by 3 bases and J by 5 bases. The length of the CDR3 is 16 residues. Germline CDR1 and CDR2: KGHSH and LQKENI. The CDR3 protein is CASSPYGQGARTEAFF. The CDR3 DNA sequence: TGTGCCAGCTCACCGTACGGACAGGGGGCAAGGACTGAAGCTTTCTTT.

This clonotype was found many times. The CDR3 loop reads CASSFRLREETQYF. The CDR3 DNA reads as TGTGCCAGCAGCTTCCGACTCAGGGAAGAGACCCAGTACTTC. The chain links TRBV7-2 to TRBJ2-5; TRBD1 is a possible D gene (5 bases). Trimming pared 3 bases from V and 3 bases from J, leaving 11 bases between. Germline-derived CDR1 and CDR2 are SGHTA and FQGNSA. This CDR3 is built from 14 residues.

V usage is TRBV19 and J usage is TRBJ1-2, with TRBD1 as a possible D gene (5 bases). The CDR3 spans 17 residues. Trimming shortened V by 6 bases and J by 5 bases, and 25 bases separated the two germline ends. Germline V gene sequence: CDR1 LNHDA, CDR2 SQIVND (reference sequence). In DNA form, the CDR3 reads TGTGCCAGTAGCCCGAGCCGCGGGGGGACCATCTTGTATGGCTACACCTTC. This encodes CASSPSRGGTILYGYTF. The full variable domain, completed using reference TRBV19 and TRBJ1-2, is DGGITQSPKYLFRKEGQNVTLSCEQNLNHDAMYWYRQDPGQGLRLIYYSQIVNDFQKGDIAEGYSVSREKKESFPLTVTSAQKNPTAFYLCASSPSRGGTILYGYTFGSGTRLTVV.

This clonotype was seen many times. The V gene is TRBV28, the J gene TRBJ1-2; D is unclear. Trimming removed 7 bases at V and 4 bases at J, with 19 bases between. Germline CDR1 and CDR2: MDHEN and SYDVKM. The CDR3 contains 15 residues. The CDR3 region has the DNA TGTGCCAGCATGTCTCCCACAAGAGAAGGCTATGGCTACACCTTC. As protein: CASMSPTREGYGYTF.

This clonotype occurred many times. The J gene is TRBJ2-1, the V gene TRBV11-2; TRBD1 agrees at 7 bases. Germline V CDR1 and CDR2: SGHAT, FQNNGV. CDR3 size: 15 residues. The V segment lost 1 base and the J segment 2 bases; nucleotides outside the gene matches: 2. CDR3 region: CASSLGGGAYNEQFF. The CDR3 region has the DNA TGTGCCAGCAGCTTAGGAGGGGGCGCCTACAATGAGCAGTTCTTC.

This clonotype was observed many times. This rearrangement joins TRBV7-2 to TRBJ2-7, with 11 bases aligning to TRBD2. The CDR3 loop spans 15 amino acids. The V gene's germline CDR1 is SGHTA and CDR2 FQGNSA. V dropped 0 bases and J dropped 3; count of bases not matched to a gene: 1. As DNA, the CDR3 is TGTGCCAGCAGCTTAGCGGGACTAGCGGTCTACGAGCAGTACTTC. Translation gives CASSLAGLAVYEQYF.

This clonotype was seen many times. The V and J genes are TRBV30 and TRBJ2-7; no definite D call. This CDR3 comprises 12 residues. Germline CDR1 GTSNPN, CDR2 SVGIG (reference sequence). V was shortened by 0 bases and J by 6 bases, with 9 bases between the two germline ends. CDR3 region: CAWSVRASEQYF. CDR3 nucleotide sequence: TGTGCCTGGAGTGTTCGAGCGAGCGAGCAGTACTTC.

This clonotype showed up many times. The V and J genes are TRBV7-3 and TRBJ2-1; 11 nucleotides match TRBD2. Germline V gene lookup returns CDR1 SGHTA and CDR2 FQGTGA. The CDR3 is 16 residues long. The J segment lost 2 bases and the V segment lost 8 bases, leaving 8 bases of the junction unmatched. CDR3 amino acids: CASPSGLAGPYNEQFF. The DNA of the CDR3 is TGTGCCAGCCCATCCGGACTAGCGGGCCCCTACAATGAGCAGTTCTTC.

V and J are TRBV9 and TRBJ1-2; TRBD1 might be the D (6 bases). The CDR3 has 14 residues. Trimming left V 3 bases short and J 0 bases short, with 9 bases between. Germline assignment: CDR1 SGDLS and CDR2 YYNGEE. The CDR3 protein is CASSGGAANYGYTF. In DNA, the CDR3 is TGTGCCAGCAGCGGGGGGGCAGCTAACTATGGCTACACCTTC. Using reference TRBV9 and TRBJ1-2 for the parts outside the CDR3, the full variable domain is DSGVTQTPKHLITATGQRVTLRCSPRSGDLSVYWYQQSLDQGLQFLIQYYNGEERAKGNILERFSAQQFPDLHSELNLSSLELGDSALYFCASSGGAANYGYTFGSGTRLTVV.

The table lists this clonotype with many counts. The chain links TRBV7-2 to TRBJ2-3; the D gene is possibly TRBD2 (7 bases). The V gene's germline CDR1 is SGHTA and CDR2 FQGNSA. The V gene lost 5 bases and the J gene lost 1 base, with 16 bases spanning the gap. There are 16 residues in the CDR3. CDR3 loop: CASSILQGRGTDTQYF. Here the CDR3 DNA reads TGTGCCAGCAGCATTCTTCAGGGGAGGGGCACAGATACGCAGTATTTT.

V gene TRBV7-6 combines with J gene TRBJ2-1; D is possibly TRBD1 or TRBD2 (7 bases each). This CDR3 region has 16 residues. Between the trimmed V and J ends, which lost 5 bases and 3 bases, there was a span of 17 bases. Germline CDR1 and CDR2: SGHVS and FNYEAQ. The CDR3 loop is CASSQGGGLYYNEQFF. The CDR3 nucleotides read TGTGCCAGCAGCCAGGGGGGGGGGCTATACTACAATGAGCAGTTCTTC.

This clonotype occurred many times. This sequence joins TRBV6-2 or TRBV6-3 and TRBJ2-7; no firm D call. Germline values: CDR1 MNHEY, CDR2 SVGEGT. V lost 1 base and J 7 bases, leaving 5 bases between the germline ends. The CDR3 is made up of 11 amino acids. The DNA of the CDR3 is TGTGCCAGCAGTTACTACCGGGAGCAGTACTTC. Translation gives CASSYYREQYF.

With respect to this clonotype: This may stem from a read error, because a much larger clone lies one nucleotide away. The chain couples TRBV27 to TRBJ2-1, with 8 bases aligning to TRBD2. The germline gives CDR1 MNHEY, CDR2 SMNVEV (reference sequence). The CDR3 runs 14 residues. In DNA, the CDR3 is TGTGCCAGCAGTTTATGGAGCGGGAGTGAAGAGCGGTACTTC. It specifies CASSLWSGSEERYF.

The V gene is TRBV30, the J gene TRBJ2-2; a possible D gene is TRBD1 (6 bases). CDR3 size: 15 residues. From germline, CDR1 is GTSNPN and CDR2 SVGIG (reference sequence). Between the trimmed V and J ends, which lost 1 base and 5 bases, there was a span of 14 bases. CDR3 sequence (DNA): TGTGCCTGGAGTGCTACCCTCAGGGGAACCGGGGAGCTGTTTTTT. It specifies CAWSATLRGTGELFF.

In this sample, this clonotype turned up many times. This sequence joins TRBV4-3 and TRBJ2-1; D is uncertain. The V gene lost 3 bases and the J gene lost 8 bases, with 11 bases spanning the gap. Germline CDR1 is LGHNA and CDR2 is YSLEER. This CDR3 is 13 amino acids long. The DNA for the CDR3 is TGCGCCAGCAGCCAGGTTATTCGGGATGAGCAGTTCTTC. Its protein product is CASSQVIRDEQFF.

This clonotype was counted at least ten times. This chain links TRBV27 with TRBJ2-3, with no clear D. Germline V gene data show CDR1 as MNHEY and CDR2 as SMNVEV (reference sequence). The germline V and J ends were trimmed by 3 bases and 4 bases, with 8 bases remaining between them. CDR3 length: 13 residues. CDR3 sequence: CASSFTHSDTQYF. For the CDR3, the DNA is TGTGCCAGCAGTTTTACCCACTCAGATACGCAGTATTTT.

This rearrangement joins TRBV4-2 to TRBJ2-2; a weak D match, TRBD1 (5 bases). This CDR3 is built from 15 residues. Trimming pared 5 bases from V and 5 bases from J, leaving 15 bases between. Looked up from germline, CDR1 is LGHNA and CDR2 is YNFKEQ. The CDR3 coding sequence is TGTGCCAGCAGCTTGCAGGCAGGGATTACCGGGGAGCTGTTTTTT. Translating it yields CASSLQAGITGELFF.

This clonotype has just a few counts. This rearrangement joins TRBV27 to TRBJ2-5; TRBD2 matches at 9 bases. Germline lookup yields CDR1 MNHEY and CDR2 SMNVEV (reference sequence). With 3 bases clipped from V and 3 bases from J, the junction kept 2 bases outside the gene matches. This CDR3 spans 14 amino acids. DNA for the CDR3: TGTGCCAGCAGTTTCTTAGCGGGAGAAGAGACCCAGTACTTC. Translating it yields CASSFLAGEETQYF.